A selection of T cell receptor beta chains follows, all from one sample in a study of Ad26.COV2.S vaccination and SARS-CoV-2 variants. Here immunoSEQ multiplex PCR was the method, and the copy in TCRdb shows in-frame clones only, minus some. The sample lists about 470,000 clones; 90% were seen once. Specimen: peripheral blood, collected in a trial of Ad26.COV2.S vaccine versus placebo. The receptors originated from a person between 18 and 60 years old who received the Ad26.COV2.S COVID-19 vaccine or a placebo. Both conserved end residues are part of each CDR3. The D gene is left open where the match is weak. Expanded clones get a size class; other rows say once, few or many, or leave the size out.

j_gene,v_gene,d_gene,abundance,CDR3nt,CDR3aa
TRBJ2-7,TRBV29-1,.,.,TGCAGCGGGCTCCGCACTGAAAGCTTCCTCTCCTACGAGCAGTACTTC,CSGLRTESFLSYEQYF
TRBJ2-1,TRBV11-3,.,.,TGTGCCAGCAGCTTAGATATACTGAGCAATGAGCAGTTCTTC,CASSLDILSNEQFF
TRBJ2-1,TRBV29-1,.,.,TGCAGCGTCTGGGGTGGGTCCTACAATGAGCAGTTCTTC,CSVWGGSYNEQFF
TRBJ2-5,TRBV19,.,once,TGTGCCAGTAGTATTGGGGGATACCAAGAGACCCAGTACTTC,CASSIGGYQETQYF
TRBJ2-7,TRBV18,TRBD2,once,TGTGCCAGCTCACCACCGAGGGGCCAGCGGGACTCCTACGAGCAGTACTTC,CASSPPRGQRDSYEQYF
TRBJ2-5,TRBV2,TRBD1,.,TGTGCCAGCAGTGAAAGGACAGGGGTGCAGACCCAGTACTTC,CASSERTGVQTQYF
TRBJ2-5,TRBV9,.,.,TGTGCCAGCAGCGTAGGCTGGAGGTTGGAGACCCAGTACTTC,CASSVGWRLETQYF
TRBJ2-1,TRBV5-1,TRBD2,.,TGCGCCAGCAGTTCTAGCGGGAGATGGATCAATGAGCAGTTCTTC,CASSSSGRWINEQFF
TRBJ2-5,TRBV27,.,once,TGTGCCAGCAGGGGCAACGGGAGAGAGACCCAGTACTTC,CASRGNGRETQYF
TRBJ1-2,TRBV27,.,.,TGTGCCAGCAGCCGTTTATCTAAGGTGGGGGTTGGCTACACCTTC,CASSRLSKVGVGYTF
TRBJ2-5,TRBV14,.,.,TGTGCCAGCAGCCAAGGGGGAAAGACCCAGTACTTC,CASSQGGKTQYF
TRBJ2-1,TRBV2,TRBD2,.,TGTGCCAGCAGTCTTCCCGGGACTAGCGACAATGAGCAGTTCTTC,CASSLPGTSDNEQFF
TRBJ2-1,TRBV29-1,TRBD1,.,TGCAGCGTTGTATTTGGGACAGGGGGCGATGAGCAGTTCTTC,CSVVFGTGGDEQFF
TRBJ1-1,TRBV5-8,.,once,TGTGCCAGCAGCCTGACTCAAGGGGCTTCTGAAGCTTTCTTT,CASSLTQGASEAFF
TRBJ1-1,TRBV18,TRBD1,.,TGTGCCAGCTCACGCGGACAGGGTGCTGAAGCTTTCTTT,CASSRGQGAEAFF
TRBJ1-4,TRBV19,TRBD1,.,TGTGCCAGTAGTATACAGGGGGCCCGTAATGAAAAACTGTTTTTT,CASSIQGARNEKLFF
TRBJ2-1,TRBV11-3,TRBD2,.,TGTGCCAGCAGCTCCGGACTAGCGGGAGGGAACGAGCAGTTCTTC,CASSSGLAGGNEQFF
TRBJ1-2,TRBV2,.,.,TGTGCCAGCAGCGGGGACCGTAACTATGGCTACACCTTC,CASSGDRNYGYTF
TRBJ2-2,TRBV4-1,TRBD2,once,TGCGCCAGCAGCCAAGATAGAGGCGGCGGGAGGAGGTCCGGGGAGCTGTTTTTT,CASSQDRGGGRRSGELFF
TRBJ2-1,TRBV18,TRBD1,.,TGTGCCAGCTCATCACGGGCAGGGGGACACAATGAGCAGTTCTTC,CASSSRAGGHNEQFF
TRBJ2-5,TRBV5-4,TRBD2,.,TGTGCCAGCAGCCCTGGACTAGCGCGAGGTAAAGAGACCCAGTACTTC,CASSPGLARGKETQYF
TRBJ2-6,TRBV6-2/TRBV6-3,.,.,TGTGCCAGCAGCTTAACATGGGGGGCCAACGTCCTGACTTTC,CASSLTWGANVLTF
TRBJ1-2,TRBV28,TRBD1,.,TGTGCCAGCAGTTTATTTGGTCCCCCAGGGGGTCAACAGGGGACGAGGATCCACTATGGCTACACCTTC,CASSLFGPPGGQQGTRIHYGYTF
TRBJ2-6,TRBV19,.,.,TGTGCCAGTAGTATCTCTGGGGCCAACGTCCTGACTTTC,CASSISGANVLTF
TRBJ2-7,TRBV5-6,TRBD2,.,TGTGCCAGCAGCTCCCTTACTAGCGGGAGATACTACGAGCAGTACTTC,CASSSLTSGRYYEQYF
TRBJ2-7,TRBV28,TRBD2,.,TGTGCCAGCATCCGGGGGGGAAGACAGGTACGAGACGAGCAGTACTTC,CASIRGGRQVRDEQYF
TRBJ1-1,TRBV5-5,.,once,TGTGCCAGCAGCTTGGCGGTAGGAGATGTACGGAACACTGAAGCTTTCTTT,CASSLAVGDVRNTEAFF
TRBJ2-7,TRBV5-6,TRBD2,.,TGTGCCAGCAGCTTGTCTAGCGGGGCCTACGAGCAGTACTTC,CASSLSSGAYEQYF
TRBJ2-1,TRBV15,TRBD2,.,TGTGCCACCAGCAGAGAGCTAGCGGGGTCCTACAATGAGCAGTTCTTC,CATSRELAGSYNEQFF
TRBJ2-3,TRBV27,TRBD2,.,TGTGCCAGCAGTTGGGGGGGGTCGGGGCAAGATACGCAGTATTTT,CASSWGGSGQDTQYF
TRBJ2-2,TRBV3-1/TRBV3-2,TRBD1,.,TGTGCCAGCAGCTACCGGGACAGGGGCTCCGGGGAGCTGTTTTTT,CASSYRDRGSGELFF
TRBJ1-2,TRBV5-4,.,.,TGTGCCAGCAGCTTGAGAACTATCTATGGCTACACCTTC,CASSLRTIYGYTF
TRBJ2-7,TRBV30,TRBD2,.,TGTGCCTGGAGGGGTGCTAGCGGGAGGGTCTACGAGCAGTACTTC,CAWRGASGRVYEQYF
TRBJ2-1,TRBV2,TRBD2,.,TGTGCCAGCAGGGAAACTAGCGGGAGGGTTAATGAGCAGTTCTTC,CASRETSGRVNEQFF
TRBJ2-1,TRBV9,.,.,TGTGCCAGCAGCGTAGCCATAAGCTGGGGTTCGGATGAGCAGTTCTTC,CASSVAISWGSDEQFF
TRBJ1-2,TRBV4-2,.,once,TGTGCCAGCAGCCAAGATAGCAACTATGGCTACACCTTC,CASSQDSNYGYTF
TRBJ2-3,TRBV5-6,.,.,TGTGCCAGCAGCTCCCCATTCTGGAGCACAGATACGCAGTATTTT,CASSSPFWSTDTQYF
TRBJ2-2,TRBV2,.,.,TGTGCCAGCATCCGGAGGATCGACACCGGGGAGCTGTTTTTT,CASIRRIDTGELFF
TRBJ2-5,TRBV6-6,.,.,TGTGCCAGCAGTTACTCCCGCGGCGGCCAAGAGACCCAGTACTTC,CASSYSRGGQETQYF
TRBJ2-7,TRBV6-2/TRBV6-3,.,.,TGTGCCAGCAGTTACACCGGATTTGCAGGGGCCTCCTACGAGCAGTACTTC,CASSYTGFAGASYEQYF
TRBJ2-7,TRBV4-3,TRBD2,.,TGCACCAGCAGCCAAGGAAGTGATTGCGGGAGGGCCCGGGGGGTCGAGCAGTACTTC,CTSSQGSDCGRARGVEQYF
TRBJ2-7,TRBV10-3,TRBD1,.,TGTGCCATCAGTGATATAGGGGGCACCTCCTACGAGCAGTACTTC,CAISDIGGTSYEQYF
TRBJ2-5,TRBV27,TRBD2,.,TGTGCCAGCTCAAGCGGGGGTTATGGGTTAGAGACCCAGTACTTC,CASSSGGYGLETQYF
TRBJ1-6,TRBV28,.,.,TGTGCCGCCAGCAGAGGATTGGGTGATAATTCACCCCTCCACTTT,CAASRGLGDNSPLHF
TRBJ2-5,TRBV11-3,.,.,TGTGCCAGCAGCTTAGGTGGGCACGAGTACCAAGAGACCCAGTACTTC,CASSLGGHEYQETQYF